Shown below are 12 T cell receptor beta chains from a single sample sequenced in a study of OX40 agonist ivuxolimab in advanced cancers. Profiling relied on immunoSEQ multiplex PCR, and the TCRdb table lists in-frame clones only, not all of them. The sample consists of fewer than 65,000 clones, roughly nine tenths of them appearing once. The sample consisted of CD4+ or CD8+ T cells sorted from blood, taken in a trial of the OX40 agonist ivuxolimab. These TCRs come from an adult with an advanced solid tumor such as melanoma, head and neck, liver or kidney cancer.

The chain carries TRBV4-2 and TRBJ1-2; D ambiguous. Germline V lookup: CDR1 LGHNA, CDR2 YNFKEQ. There are 17 residues in the CDR3. The ends were cut back, 2 bases at V and 3 bases at J, with 19 bases in the middle. Here the CDR3 reads CASSQTSGGGMDYGYTF. The CDR3 nucleotides read TGTGCCAGCAGCCAAACCTCGGGTGGAGGGATGGACTATGGCTACACCTTC.

The chain has TRBV4-3 and TRBJ1-4; 8 bases align to TRBD1. Per germline, CDR1 LGHNA and CDR2 YSLEER. The J segment lost 2 bases and the V segment lost 0 bases, leaving 14 bases of the junction unmatched. The CDR3 covers 20 residues. CDR3 residues: CASSQDERTGFIMTNEKLFF. DNA for the CDR3: TGCGCCAGCAGCCAAGACGAAAGGACAGGGTTTATAATGACTAATGAAAAACTGTTTTTT.

V gene TRBV7-8 combines with J gene TRBJ2-1; D unresolved. Germline CDR1 is SGHVS and CDR2 is FQNEAQ. CDR3 length: 16 amino acids. Trimming shortened V by 5 bases and J by 5 bases, and 19 bases separated the two germline ends. In nucleotides, the CDR3 is TGTGCCAGCAGCGTTCCATTTGGACGGATCGACAATGAGCAGTTCTTC. This sequence encodes CASSVPFGRIDNEQFF.

The chain has TRBV27 and TRBJ2-7; 10 bases are shared with TRBD1. This CDR3 contains 15 residues. Germline V gives CDR1 MNHEY, CDR2 SMNVEV (reference sequence). The V gene end was trimmed by 0 bases and the J gene end by 4 bases; junction bases not matched to a gene: 3. This chain's CDR3 is CASSLSPDRGYEQYF. In DNA, the CDR3 is TGTGCCAGCAGTTTATCGCCGGACAGGGGGTACGAGCAGTACTTC.

The rearrangement uses TRBV9 and TRBJ2-1, with 7 bases fitting TRBD2. Germline V CDR1 and CDR2: SGDLS, YYNGEE. The V and J ends lost 3 bases and 4 bases, in that order; junction bases with no gene match: 7. The CDR3 sequence is 15 residues long. The CDR3 nucleotides read TGTGCCAGCAGCGCAACGGGACTACCGTACAATGAGCAGTTCTTC. Translating it yields CASSATGLPYNEQFF.

V and J are TRBV19 and TRBJ2-7; 12 bases agree with TRBD2. In germline, CDR1 is LNHDA, CDR2 SQIVND (reference sequence). The CDR3 totals 16 residues. The V gene end was trimmed by 3 bases and the J gene end by 2 bases; junction bases not matched to a gene: 5. As DNA, the CDR3 is TGTGCCAGTAGTATTTCTCTAGCGGGAGGGCCCTACGAGCAGTACTTC. The encoded protein is CASSISLAGGPYEQYF.

The gene calls are TRBV11-2 and TRBJ2-7, with 8 bases that match TRBD2. V dropped 5 bases and J dropped 4; count of bases not matched to a gene: 10. The length of the CDR3 is 15 residues. Germline-derived CDR1 and CDR2 are SGHAT and FQNNGV. CDR3 loop: CASSQEAGGGYEQYF. The CDR3 region has the DNA TGTGCCAGCAGCCAAGAGGCGGGAGGAGGATACGAGCAGTACTTC.

This clone was recorded once. The chain uses TRBV13 and TRBJ2-4; D assignment may be TRBD1 or TRBD2 (5 bases each). This CDR3 spans 14 amino acids. Germline values: CDR1 PRHDT, CDR2 FYEKMQ (reference sequence). Deletions cut 3 bases from V and 2 bases from J, with 8 bases between. The CDR3 here is CASSLRGPKNIQYF. The CDR3 DNA reads TGTGCCAGCAGCTTGAGGGGTCCCAAAAACATTCAGTACTTC.

The CDR3 coding sequence is TGTGCCAGCAGGGGACAGGGGAAGAATGAGCAGTTCTTC. This codes for CASRGQGKNEQFF. This chain connects TRBV5-4 to TRBJ2-1; 10 bases are a match to TRBD1. The CDR3 sequence is 13 residues long. With 5 bases clipped from V and 7 bases from J, the junction kept 3 bases outside the gene matches. Per the germline V gene, CDR1 is SGHNT and CDR2 is YYREEE (reference sequence).

V usage is TRBV7-2 and J usage is TRBJ2-5; D not certain. Germline CDR1 reads SGHTA; CDR2 reads FQGNSA. This CDR3 has 15 residues. Trimming removed 0 bases at V and 1 base at J, with 9 bases between. DNA for the CDR3: TGTGCCAGCAGCTTAGCGCTCCGTTTCCAAGAGACCCAGTACTTC. This encodes CASSLALRFQETQYF. The full variable domain, with the rest looked up from reference TRBV7-2 and TRBJ2-5, is GAGVSQSPSNKVTEKGKDVELRCDPISGHTALYWYRQSLGQGLEFLIYFQGNSAPDKSGLPSDRFSAERTGGSVSTLTIQRTQQEDSAVYLCASSLALRFQETQYFGPGTRLLVL.

The chain has TRBV25-1 and TRBJ2-3; the D gene is possibly TRBD2 (5 bases). V was trimmed by 4 bases and J by 6 bases, leaving 11 bases between them. The CDR3 runs 13 residues. CDR1 is MGHDK and CDR2 is SYGVNS in the germline V gene. The CDR3 reads CASSGLLSDTQYF. Here the CDR3 DNA reads TGTGCCAGCAGTGGACTACTCTCCGATACGCAGTATTTT. Together with reference TRBV25-1 and TRBJ2-3, the CDR3 gives the full variable domain: EADIYQTPRYLVIGTGKKITLECSQTMGHDKMYWYQQDPGMELHLIHYSYGVNSTEKGDLSSESTVSRIRTEHFPLTLESARPSHTSQYLCASSGLLSDTQYFGPGTRLTVL.

V usage is TRBV4-1 and J usage is TRBJ2-7; a weak D match, TRBD1 (6 bases). Germline values: CDR1 MGHRA, CDR2 YSYEKL. This CDR3 contains 17 residues. V lost 3 bases and J lost 3, with 21 bases in between. The CDR3 DNA sequence: TGCGCCAGCAGCCAGTCGGTTAGGGGGAGTCCCCTCTACGAGCAGTACTTC. Amino acid sequence: CASSQSVRGSPLYEQYF.